This TCR beta chain was retrieved from a study of T cell responses to AZD1222 COVID-19 vaccine. The CDR3 is 15 amino acids. Germline V lookup: CDR1 SGHRS, CDR2 YFSETQ. Trimming took off 0 bases at V and 7 bases at J, with 14 bases between the two ends. Libraries were prepared by immunoSEQ multiplex PCR; TCRdb keeps only in-frame clonotypes and omits some of them. In the table there are 150,000 or so clones, approximately 93% of which are singletons. The sample was peripheral blood, taken on day 0 of AZD1222 vaccination. The V call is TRBV5-1, the J call TRBJ1-5, with D hard to call. This sequence originates from an adult in good health. The CDR3 nucleotides are TGCGCCAGCAGCTTGGAGGGCGGCCTTGCGCAGCCCCAGCATTTT. Amino acids: CASSLEGGLAQPQHF.